This entry lists 20 T cell receptor beta chains sequenced from one sample in a study of blood T cells in healthy people across ages. Alongside a J-beta primer mix, a sample-barcoded 5' primer served in a second PCR lasting 7 to 11 cycles. TCRdb recomputed calls from the 5' RACE reads with MiXCR, one row per CDR3 protein. This table holds around 1,500,000 distinct CDR3 sequences, roughly 27% found once. Sequenced: blood. These receptor sequences come from a woman aged 25-40 years in good health.

DNA of the CDR3: TGTGCCAGTAGTATAGCAGGGATCGCAGATACGCAGTATTTT. As protein: CASSIAGIADTQYF. The V call is TRBV19, the J call TRBJ2-3; tentative D call: TRBD1 (5 bases). V lost 1 base to trimming and J lost 4 bases, with 9 bases between them. The CDR3 length is 14 residues. Germline values: CDR1 LNHDA, CDR2 SQIVND (reference sequence).

The chain links TRBV25-1 to TRBJ2-1, with 9 bases lining up with TRBD1. CDR1 is MGHDK, CDR2 SYGVNS, per germline. J lost 3 bases, V lost 7 bases, and 16 bases had no gene match. The CDR3 contains 18 residues. CDR3 in DNA: TGTGCCAGCAAGGGGGGACAGGGAGGAGTAGCGGACTACAATGAGCAGTTCTTC. Translated: CASKGGQGGVADYNEQFF.

The sample holds one count of this clonotype. The chain uses TRBV28 and TRBJ1-5; D is uncertain. The germline gives CDR1 MDHEN, CDR2 SYDVKM. This CDR3 contains 12 residues. The V end lost 5 bases, the J end lost 6 bases, and 8 bases lay between the germline ends. As DNA, the CDR3 is TGTGCCAGCAGTAGGGATTTTCAGCCCCAGCATTTT. This sequence encodes CASSRDFQPQHF. Full variable domain (outside the CDR3, taken from reference TRBV28 and TRBJ1-5): DVKVTQSSRYLVKRTGEKVFLECVQDMDHENMFWYRQDPGLGLRLIYFSYDVKMKEKGDIPEGYSVSREKKERFSLILESASTNQTSMYLCASSRDFQPQHFGDGTRLSIL.

This rearrangement joins TRBV6-1 to TRBJ2-7, with TRBD1 matching 10 bases. Germline V gene data show CDR1 as MNHNS and CDR2 as SASEGT. The CDR3 consists of 13 residues. Unmatched junction bases numbered 7, after V lost 5 bases and J lost 9 bases. The CDR3 is CASSSDRGQRQYF. The CDR3 region has the DNA TGTGCCAGCAGTTCCGACAGGGGGCAGAGGCAGTACTTC.

This clonotype came up many times. This chain uses TRBV10-3 with TRBJ2-5, with TRBD2 matching 7 bases. Germline CDR1 ENHRY, CDR2 SYGVKD. Trimming removed 6 bases from V and 2 bases from J; junction bases left unmatched: 6. This CDR3 region has 14 residues. CDR3 loop: CAISRGGGQETQYF. DNA for the CDR3: TGTGCCATCAGCCGTGGGGGGGGACAAGAGACCCAGTACTTC.

The rearrangement links TRBV5-5 to TRBJ2-3; 8 positions agree with TRBD1. Germline values: CDR1 SGHKS, CDR2 YYEKEE (reference sequence). The trim removed 5 bases at V and 5 bases at J, leaving 10 bases unmatched. This CDR3 comprises 15 residues. The CDR3 coding sequence is TGTGCCAGCAGGGATCGGACAGGGAGTCTAGATACGCAGTATTTT. Amino acid sequence: CASRDRTGSLDTQYF.

The V gene is TRBV5-5, the J gene TRBJ1-2, with no clear D. V was pared by 5 bases and J by 5 bases, with 7 bases between. Germline CDR1 SGHKS, CDR2 YYEKEE (reference sequence). This CDR3 spans 11 amino acids. CDR3 coding DNA: TGTGCCAGCAGTTGGACTTATGGCTACACCTTC. Amino acid sequence: CASSWTYGYTF.

This clonotype turned up a few times. The rearrangement uses TRBV20-1 and TRBJ2-5; 8 bases map to TRBD2. Germline V gene data show CDR1 as DFQATT and CDR2 as SNEGSKA (reference sequence). The CDR3 consists of 17 residues. V lost 1 base to trimming and J lost 1 base; unmatched junction nucleotides: 11. The CDR3 DNA reads TGCAGTGCTAGAGCGAGGGGGGAGCGGGGGCCCCAAGAGACCCAGTACTTC. As protein: CSARARGERGPQETQYF.

The chain combines TRBV29-1 with TRBJ2-4; TRBD2 matches 11 bases. V was clipped by 0 bases and J by 13 bases; unmatched bases: 11. CDR1 is SQVTM and CDR2 is ANQGSEA in the germline V gene. The CDR3 contains 15 residues. The CDR3 DNA reads as TGCAGCGTTGAAGAGACTAGCGGGGCATACAATGAGCAGTACTTC. Protein sequence: CSVEETSGAYNEQYF.

The chain has TRBV27 and TRBJ2-4; D call uncertain. The better agreement between TRBJ2-7 and the DNA end casts doubt on the J call. The germline V gene encodes CDR1 MNHEY and CDR2 SMNVEV (reference sequence). The CDR3 length is 15 residues. The CDR3 nucleotides read TGTGCCAGCAGTTTAGGGCCGGACGGAATATACGAGCAGTACTTC. It is translated as CASSLGPDGIYEQYF.

The chain has TRBV10-3 and TRBJ2-1, with 15 bases lining up with TRBD2. This CDR3 has 18 residues. Germline CDR1 ENHRY, CDR2 SYGVKD. V lost 2 bases, J lost 4 bases, and 6 bases stayed unmatched. CDR3 sequence: CAISEGLAGGILYNEQFF. CDR3 bases: TGTGCCATCAGTGAGGGACTAGCGGGGGGGATACTTTACAATGAGCAGTTCTTC.

This clonotype occurred a few times. The chain employs TRBV5-1 and TRBJ2-7; maybe TRBD1 (7 bases). V was clipped by 4 bases and J by 4 bases, with 15 bases between them. The CDR3 consists of 14 residues. Per the germline V gene, CDR1 is SGHRS and CDR2 is YFSETQ. CDR3: CASSPGGTLYEQYF. Written as DNA, the CDR3 is TGCGCCAGCAGCCCAGGGGGGACTCTGTACGAGCAGTACTTC.

The table lists this clonotype with a few counts. The chain has TRBV12-3 or TRBV12-4 and TRBJ2-3, with 7 bases matching TRBD1. With 6 bases clipped from V and 1 base from J, the junction kept 4 bases outside the gene matches. CDR3 length equals 14 residues. Here the CDR3 reads CASRLTGGTDTQYF. CDR3 bases: TGTGCCAGCAGGTTAACAGGGGGCACAGATACGCAGTATTTT.

The gene calls are TRBV27 and TRBJ1-1, with TRBD1 matching 7 bases. This CDR3 has 15 residues. Germline V gene sequence: CDR1 MNHEY, CDR2 SMNVEV (reference sequence). Germline trimming cut 1 base from V and 3 bases from J; bases unmatched to any gene: 5. Written as DNA, the CDR3 is TGTGCCAGCAGTTTATGTCAGGGGGGGGACACTGAAGCTTTCTTT. This gives the protein CASSLCQGGDTEAFF.

V gene TRBV6-2 or TRBV6-3 combines with J gene TRBJ1-5; weak D call: TRBD1 (5 bases). The CDR3 is made up of 16 amino acids. In germline, CDR1 is MNHEY, CDR2 SVGEGT. V lost 8 bases and J lost 2, with 19 bases in between. The CDR3 nucleotides read TGTGCCAGCGGTATACCGCGGGGGGACGGCAATCAGCCCCAGCATTTT. This translates into CASGIPRGDGNQPQHF.

The J gene is TRBJ2-1, the V gene TRBV15, with 8 bases lining up with TRBD1. The CDR3 is 16 residues long. The J segment lost 6 bases and the V segment lost 0 bases, leaving 7 bases of the junction unmatched. The germline gives CDR1 LNHNV, CDR2 YYDKDF (reference sequence). The CDR3 DNA is TGTGCCACCAGCAGAGATCGCGGGACAGGTAGCAATGAGCAGTTCTTC. This translates into CATSRDRGTGSNEQFF.

This clonotype was counted at least ten times. The J gene is TRBJ2-7, the V gene TRBV10-2, with 8 bases fitting TRBD1. Losses at the gene ends were 6 bases for V and 6 bases for J; bases not matched to a gene: 1. This CDR3 is 11 amino acids long. Germline loops: CDR1 WSHSY, CDR2 SAAADI. Written as DNA, the CDR3 is TGCGCCAGCAGGACAGGGGTCGAGCAGTACTTC. It codes for CASRTGVEQYF.

This clonotype came up a few times. V is TRBV29-1 and J is TRBJ2-5, with D perhaps matching TRBD2 (7 bases). With 2 bases removed from V and 4 bases from J, the gap between germline ends came to 11 bases. The CDR3 spans 13 residues. CDR1 is SQVTM and CDR2 is ANQGSEA in the germline V gene. The CDR3 nucleotides are TGCAGCGTTGAATCTAGGGGGGGAGAGACCCAGTACTTC. Its translation: CSVESRGGETQYF. Full variable domain (missing parts from reference TRBV29-1 and TRBJ2-5): SAVISQKPSRDICQRGTSLTIQCQVDSQVTMMFWYRQQPGQSLTLIATANQGSEATYESGFVIDKFPISRPNLTFSTLTVSNMSPEDSSIYLCSVESRGGETQYFGPGTRLLVL.

The chain combines TRBV9 with TRBJ2-3; TRBD1 is a possible D gene (6 bases). The CDR3 extends over 15 amino acids. Trimming left V 4 bases short and J 2 bases short, with 14 bases between. Germline V gene sequence: CDR1 SGDLS, CDR2 YYNGEE. Written as DNA, the CDR3 is TGTGCCAGCAGCCAGGATAGGGGGTTCACAGATACGCAGTATTTT. It yields the protein CASSQDRGFTDTQYF.

This clonotype was seen more than once but under ten times. V is TRBV7-2 and J is TRBJ2-5, with 7 nucleotides matching TRBD2. Unmatched junction bases numbered 7, after V lost 1 base and J lost 5 bases. The germline V gene has CDR1 SGHTA and CDR2 FQGNSA. This CDR3 region has 15 residues. CDR3 bases: TGTGCCAGCAGCTTAGGAGGGCGGGAGCGGGAGACCCAGTACTTC. This encodes CASSLGGRERETQYF.